This T cell receptor (beta chain) was found in a study of T cell repertoires in cytomegalovirus infection. A single record per CDR3 protein comes from TCRdb applying MiXCR to the reads. In the table there are about 740,000 distinct CDR3 sequences, 35% to 45% of which are singletons. This clonotype turned up a few times. A read error may produce the germline difference seen at one junction end. This CDR3 is built from 15 residues. Germline V CDR1 and CDR2: PRHDT, FYEKMQ (reference sequence). What was sequenced was PBMCs. This chain uses TRBV13 with TRBJ2-3; the match to TRBD2 covers 14 bases. This receptor was identified in a human donor in good health (CMV status not recorded). Some clones in this sample may be carry-over from other donors' samples. CDR3 coding DNA: TGTGCCAGCAGCTTGTGGGGACTAGCGGGGGCTTCGGGAAATTTT. Residues: CASSLWGLAGASGNF.